Listed below are T cell receptor beta chains from one sample, sequenced in a study of cytomegalovirus exposure and HLA in healthy donors. Using immunoSEQ multiplex PCR, the repertoire was profiled, and TCRdb retains in-frame clones only, with some absent. The sample table includes 38,000 or so clones. Sequenced material: PBMCs. The origin of the receptors is a middle-aged man in good health and CMV-seropositive. Each CDR3 is given with its conserved first and last residue. The D gene is left open where the match is weak.

j_gene: TRBJ2-5; v_gene: TRBV4-1; d_gene: TRBD1; CDR3nt: TGCGCCAGCAGCCAAGATCGAGGGGGCGAGGGGACCCAGTACTTC; CDR3aa: CASSQDRGGEGTQYF
j_gene: TRBJ2-5; v_gene: TRBV6-5; d_gene: TRBD2; CDR3nt: TGTGCCAGCAGTTACGCGGGAGAGAACCAAGAGACCCAGTACTTC; CDR3aa: CASSYAGENQETQYF
j_gene: TRBJ2-7; v_gene: TRBV2; d_gene: TRBD1; CDR3nt: TGTGCCAGCAGGATCTCAGGGACAGTTACCTACGAGCAGTACTTC; CDR3aa: CASRISGTVTYEQYF
j_gene: TRBJ2-3; v_gene: TRBV7-7; d_gene: .; CDR3nt: TGTGCTAGCAGCTTTACTAGCTCAGATACGCAGTATTTT; CDR3aa: CASSFTSSDTQYF
j_gene: TRBJ2-2; v_gene: TRBV13; d_gene: TRBD2; CDR3nt: TGTGCCAGCAGCACCCTGTTGGCGGGGAGGGAGACCGGGGAGCTGTTTTTT; CDR3aa: CASSTLLAGRETGELFF
j_gene: TRBJ2-2; v_gene: TRBV6-6; d_gene: .; CDR3nt: TGTGCCAGCAGTTACGCAGGGGGAGGCGGGGAGCTGTTTTTT; CDR3aa: CASSYAGGGGELFF
j_gene: TRBJ1-4; v_gene: TRBV28; d_gene: TRBD1; CDR3nt: TGTGCCAGCAGTTTGGACACACAGGGGTCTAATGAAAAACTGTTTTTT; CDR3aa: CASSLDTQGSNEKLFF
j_gene: TRBJ2-3; v_gene: TRBV11-2; d_gene: .; CDR3nt: TGTGCCAGCAGCTCCCTAGCTCGGGGAGGCACAGATACGCAGTATTTT; CDR3aa: CASSSLARGGTDTQYF
j_gene: TRBJ1-1; v_gene: TRBV14; d_gene: .; CDR3nt: TGTGCCACCCAGAGGGACATGAACACTGAAGCTTTCTTT; CDR3aa: CATQRDMNTEAFF
j_gene: TRBJ2-7; v_gene: TRBV27; d_gene: .; CDR3nt: TGTGCCAGCAGTTTTAGATTGAAAGGCGAGCGGTACTTC; CDR3aa: CASSFRLKGERYF
j_gene: TRBJ2-2; v_gene: TRBV5-8; d_gene: TRBD1; CDR3nt: TGTGCCAGCAGCTTAAGGACAGGGCACACCGGGGAGCTGTTTTTT; CDR3aa: CASSLRTGHTGELFF
j_gene: TRBJ2-1; v_gene: TRBV5-4; d_gene: .; CDR3nt: TGTGCCAGCAGCTTGTTCGAGCGGCATAGACCCAATGAGCAGTTCTTC; CDR3aa: CASSLFERHRPNEQFF
j_gene: TRBJ2-7; v_gene: TRBV4-3; d_gene: .; CDR3nt: TGCGCCAGCAGCCTGGTCAGGCAGAGCTCCTACGAGCAGTACTTC; CDR3aa: CASSLVRQSSYEQYF
j_gene: TRBJ2-7; v_gene: TRBV27; d_gene: TRBD2; CDR3nt: TGTGCCAGCAGTTTAGGGACTAGCTACGAGCAGTACTTC; CDR3aa: CASSLGTSYEQYF
j_gene: TRBJ2-7; v_gene: TRBV5-4; d_gene: TRBD2; CDR3nt: TGTGCCAGCAGCCCGGGACTAGCCCTCTACGAGCAGTACTTC; CDR3aa: CASSPGLALYEQYF
j_gene: TRBJ1-2; v_gene: TRBV30; d_gene: .; CDR3nt: TGTGCTGGCAGGGCGGCCCTCTATGGCTACACCTTC; CDR3aa: CAGRAALYGYTF
j_gene: TRBJ2-7; v_gene: TRBV6-5; d_gene: .; CDR3nt: TGTGCCAGCAGGCTCGGACAAACCCCCTACGAGCAGTACTTC; CDR3aa: CASRLGQTPYEQYF
j_gene: TRBJ2-7; v_gene: TRBV12-5; d_gene: TRBD2; CDR3nt: TGTGCTAGTGGGCCTGGACTAGCGGGACTCTACGAGCAGTACTTC; CDR3aa: CASGPGLAGLYEQYF
j_gene: TRBJ2-2; v_gene: TRBV7-3; d_gene: .; CDR3nt: TGTGCCAGCAGCTTCCAGGGCCCCGGGACCGGGGAGCTGTTTTTT; CDR3aa: CASSFQGPGTGELFF
j_gene: TRBJ2-1; v_gene: TRBV4-2; d_gene: TRBD2; CDR3nt: TGTGCCAGCAGCCAAGATCTAAGCGGGAGCGGGCATGAGCAGTTCTTC; CDR3aa: CASSQDLSGSGHEQFF
j_gene: TRBJ1-1; v_gene: TRBV27; d_gene: .; CDR3nt: TGTGCCAGCAGCACAGCAGGGAAGGTTCTTTCCAACACTGAAGCTTTCTTT; CDR3aa: CASSTAGKVLSNTEAFF
j_gene: TRBJ2-7; v_gene: TRBV6-5; d_gene: .; CDR3nt: TGTGCCAGCAGGCTAGGGGGTAGCTCCTACGAGCAGTACTTC; CDR3aa: CASRLGGSSYEQYF
j_gene: TRBJ2-2; v_gene: TRBV6-1; d_gene: .; CDR3nt: TGTGCCAGCAGTGACTTTTTACAGAACACCGGGGAGCTGTTTTTT; CDR3aa: CASSDFLQNTGELFF
j_gene: TRBJ2-7; v_gene: TRBV11-2; d_gene: TRBD1; CDR3nt: TGTGCCAGCAGCTTTTCAGGACAGGGGAAAGACGAGCAGTACTTC; CDR3aa: CASSFSGQGKDEQYF
j_gene: TRBJ2-5; v_gene: TRBV6-1; d_gene: TRBD1; CDR3nt: TGTGCCAGCAGCCCGGGACAGGCACCCCAAGAGACCCAGTACTTC; CDR3aa: CASSPGQAPQETQYF
j_gene: TRBJ2-7; v_gene: TRBV7-6; d_gene: .; CDR3nt: TGTGCCAGCAGCTTAGGTTCTGCTACCTACGAGCAGTACTTC; CDR3aa: CASSLGSATYEQYF
j_gene: TRBJ1-5; v_gene: TRBV27; d_gene: TRBD1; CDR3nt: TGTGCCAGCAGTTCCTCCGGGACAGGGAGTATTCAGCCCCAGCATTTT; CDR3aa: CASSSSGTGSIQPQHF
j_gene: TRBJ2-7; v_gene: TRBV9; d_gene: TRBD1; CDR3nt: TGTGCCAGCAGCGCCCACACCGGGACAGCGGCCTACGAGCAGTACTTC; CDR3aa: CASSAHTGTAAYEQYF
j_gene: TRBJ1-3; v_gene: TRBV14; d_gene: .; CDR3nt: TGTGCCAGCAGCCAAACAGGGTTTGGAAACACCATATATTTT; CDR3aa: CASSQTGFGNTIYF
j_gene: TRBJ2-3; v_gene: TRBV27; d_gene: .; CDR3nt: TGTGCCAGCAGCCTCAACAGGGCCGGAGATACGCAGTATTTT; CDR3aa: CASSLNRAGDTQYF
j_gene: TRBJ2-3; v_gene: TRBV7-2; d_gene: TRBD2; CDR3nt: TGTGCCAGCAGCTTCGCGCGACTAGCGGGAGTATCAGATACGCAGTATTTT; CDR3aa: CASSFARLAGVSDTQYF
j_gene: TRBJ2-1; v_gene: TRBV6-6; d_gene: .; CDR3nt: TGTGCCAGCAGTTACAACCCCCGGGAGCAGTTCTTC; CDR3aa: CASSYNPREQFF
j_gene: TRBJ2-3; v_gene: TRBV19; d_gene: TRBD1; CDR3nt: TGTGCCACCGGCGACAGGGAACGCACAGATACGCAGTATTTT; CDR3aa: CATGDRERTDTQYF
j_gene: TRBJ2-2; v_gene: TRBV9; d_gene: TRBD1; CDR3nt: TGTGCCAGCAGCGTGTCAGGACAGGGGAGCACCGGGGAGCTGTTTTTT; CDR3aa: CASSVSGQGSTGELFF
j_gene: TRBJ2-3; v_gene: TRBV4-1; d_gene: .; CDR3nt: TGCGCCAGCAGCCTAACCCCCGACTCAGATACGCAGTATTTT; CDR3aa: CASSLTPDSDTQYF
j_gene: TRBJ2-3; v_gene: TRBV12-5; d_gene: TRBD2; CDR3nt: TGTGCTATTGGCCGTGGGGCGGGAGAATCAGATACGCAGTATTTT; CDR3aa: CAIGRGAGESDTQYF
j_gene: TRBJ2-1; v_gene: TRBV9; d_gene: TRBD2; CDR3nt: TGTGCCAGCAGCGTAACTAGCGCCGGCTCCTACAATGAGCAGTTCTTC; CDR3aa: CASSVTSAGSYNEQFF
j_gene: TRBJ2-3; v_gene: TRBV29-1; d_gene: .; CDR3nt: TGCAGCGCCGACCCCCCGGGTTTTGCAGATACGCAGTATTTT; CDR3aa: CSADPPGFADTQYF
j_gene: TRBJ2-7; v_gene: TRBV5-1; d_gene: .; CDR3nt: TGCGCCAGCAGCCCACCTATACCCTACGAGCAGTACTTC; CDR3aa: CASSPPIPYEQYF
j_gene: TRBJ1-1; v_gene: TRBV18; d_gene: .; CDR3nt: TGTGCCAGCTCTGGAGAAGGGAACACTGAAGCTTTCTTT; CDR3aa: CASSGEGNTEAFF
j_gene: TRBJ2-7; v_gene: TRBV27; d_gene: TRBD1; CDR3nt: TGCGCCAGCAGCCCCAGGGGGAAGGGCCTGGACGAGCAGTACTTC; CDR3aa: CASSPRGKGLDEQYF
j_gene: TRBJ1-4; v_gene: TRBV4-2; d_gene: TRBD1; CDR3nt: TGTGCCAGCAGCCAAGATATTGGGGGGACAGGATCTAATGAAAAACTGTTTTTT; CDR3aa: CASSQDIGGTGSNEKLFF
j_gene: TRBJ2-2; v_gene: TRBV19; d_gene: TRBD1; CDR3nt: TGTGCCAGCCTAGAGGGGGGCAACAGGGGGCTGAGGACCGGGGAGCTGTTTTTT; CDR3aa: CASLEGGNRGLRTGELFF
j_gene: TRBJ1-1; v_gene: TRBV7-9; d_gene: .; CDR3nt: TGTGCCAGCAGCTTAGAGGGGATAGGCGCTGAAGCCTTCTTT; CDR3aa: CASSLEGIGAEAFF
j_gene: TRBJ2-1; v_gene: TRBV10-1; d_gene: .; CDR3nt: TGCGCCAGCAGCCTATGGGGCCTCGGGAATGAGCAGTTCTTC; CDR3aa: CASSLWGLGNEQFF
j_gene: TRBJ2-2; v_gene: TRBV27; d_gene: TRBD1; CDR3nt: TGTGCCAGTTATGGTAGGGCAGGGGGTACCGGGGAGCTGTTTTTT; CDR3aa: CASYGRAGGTGELFF
j_gene: TRBJ2-1; v_gene: TRBV4-1; d_gene: .; CDR3nt: TGCGCCAGCACCAAGGACTGGAGCTCCTACAATGAGCAGTTCTTC; CDR3aa: CASTKDWSSYNEQFF
j_gene: TRBJ1-3; v_gene: TRBV18; d_gene: .; CDR3nt: TGTGCCAGCTCACCATTTGACCTCAGGGGCTCTGGAAACACCATATATTTT; CDR3aa: CASSPFDLRGSGNTIYF
j_gene: TRBJ2-1; v_gene: TRBV5-6; d_gene: .; CDR3nt: TGTGCCAGCAGCCTAAACAATGAGCAGTTCTTC; CDR3aa: CASSLNNEQFF
j_gene: TRBJ1-2; v_gene: TRBV5-1; d_gene: .; CDR3nt: TGCGCCAGCAGACCGGACAGCCTCGGGTATGGCTACACCTTC; CDR3aa: CASRPDSLGYGYTF
j_gene: TRBJ1-4; v_gene: TRBV5-5; d_gene: TRBD1; CDR3nt: TGTGCCAGCAGCTTGGGTCAGGGGGTTGAAAAACTGTTTTTT; CDR3aa: CASSLGQGVEKLFF
j_gene: TRBJ2-1; v_gene: TRBV16; d_gene: .; CDR3nt: TGTGCCAGCAGCCAATCTGGGCCCAATGAGCAGTTCTTC; CDR3aa: CASSQSGPNEQFF